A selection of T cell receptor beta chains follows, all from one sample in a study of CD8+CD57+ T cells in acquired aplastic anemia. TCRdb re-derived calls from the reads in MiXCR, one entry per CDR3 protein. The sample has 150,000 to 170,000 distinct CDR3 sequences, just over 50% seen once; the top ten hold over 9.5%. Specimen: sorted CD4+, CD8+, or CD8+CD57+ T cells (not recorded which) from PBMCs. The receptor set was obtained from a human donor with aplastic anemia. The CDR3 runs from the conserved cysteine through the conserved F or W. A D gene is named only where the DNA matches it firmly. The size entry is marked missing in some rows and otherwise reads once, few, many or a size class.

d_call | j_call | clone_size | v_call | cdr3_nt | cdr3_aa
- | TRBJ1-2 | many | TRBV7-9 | TGTGCCAGCAGCTCCCCGGGGGACTATGGCTACACCTTC | CASSSPGDYGYTF
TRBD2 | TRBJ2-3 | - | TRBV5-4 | TGTGCCAGCAGCTTACTAACTAGCGCGGGAGATACGCAGTATTTT | CASSLLTSAGDTQYF
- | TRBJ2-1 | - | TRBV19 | TGTGCCAGTAGTATGATGGGAAATGAGCAGTTCTTC | CASSMMGNEQFF
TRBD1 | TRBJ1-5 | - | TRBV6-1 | TGTGCCAGCGGAAACCGGGACAGGGTGGATCAGCCCCAGCATTTT | CASGNRDRVDQPQHF
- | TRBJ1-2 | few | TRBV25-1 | TGTGCCAGCAGCGGGAGTTACTATGGCTACACCTTC | CASSGSYYGYTF
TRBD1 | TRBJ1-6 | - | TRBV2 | TGTGCCAGCAGTTTAGGGACAGGGGTCTCACCCCTCCACTTT | CASSLGTGVSPLHF
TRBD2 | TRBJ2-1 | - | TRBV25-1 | TGTGCCAGCAGCTTAGTTCTAGCGGGAGATCCTGAGCAGTTCTTC | CASSLVLAGDPEQFF
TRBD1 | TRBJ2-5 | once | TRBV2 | TGTGCCAGCAGCACAGGGGGCGAGTACTTC | CASSTGGEYF
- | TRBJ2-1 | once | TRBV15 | TGTGCCACCAGCAGTCGGGACGTGGACAATGAGCAGTTCTTC | CATSSRDVDNEQFF
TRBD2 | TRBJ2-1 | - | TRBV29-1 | TGCAGCGTTAAGAGCGGGGGGACGACAACCTACAATGAGCAGTTCTTC | CSVKSGGTTTYNEQFF
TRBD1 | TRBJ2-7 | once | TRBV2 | TGTGCCAGCAGCTTAGAGGGGACAGGGGTGTACGAGCAGTACTTC | CASSLEGTGVYEQYF
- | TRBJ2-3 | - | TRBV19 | TGTGTCAGTAGTTCATGGATAAGCGGCAGCACAGATACGCAGTATTTT | CVSSSWISGSTDTQYF
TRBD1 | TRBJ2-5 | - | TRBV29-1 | TGCAGCTCGGACAGGGGTAAAGAGACCCAGTACTTC | CSSDRGKETQYF
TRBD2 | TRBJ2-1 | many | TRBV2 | TGTGCCAGCAGGGTCTTGCGGGGGGAGGAGTTCTTC | CASRVLRGEEFF
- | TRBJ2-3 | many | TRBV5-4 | TGTGCCAGCAGCTTGCAGGGGCCCGGGGGCTACACAGATACGCAGTATTTT | CASSLQGPGGYTDTQYF
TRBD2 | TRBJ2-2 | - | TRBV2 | TGTGCCAGCAGCACAACTAGCGGGGGGATTGCCAGCACCGGGGAGCTGTTTTTT | CASSTTSGGIASTGELFF
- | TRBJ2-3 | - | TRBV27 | TGTGCCAGCAGTTTCAAACCCCGGCGGGGGCAAAGAGGAGATACGCAGTATTTT | CASSFKPRRGQRGDTQYF
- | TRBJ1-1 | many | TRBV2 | TGTGCCAGCAGTGAAGCCCGGCGGGGCACTGAAGCTTTCTTT | CASSEARRGTEAFF
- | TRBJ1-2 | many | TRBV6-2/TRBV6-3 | TGTGCCAGCAGTTTTCGACAGAACTATGGCTACACCTTC | CASSFRQNYGYTF
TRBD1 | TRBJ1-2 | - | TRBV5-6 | TGTGCCAGCAGCTGGGGGACAGTCAACTATGGCTACACCTTC | CASSWGTVNYGYTF
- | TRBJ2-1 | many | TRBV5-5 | TGTGCCAGCAGCTTGTGGGGTAGCTACAATGAGCAGTTCTTC | CASSLWGSYNEQFF
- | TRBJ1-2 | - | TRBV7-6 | TGTGCCAGCAGCTTACACGGGGGTAGTCATGGCTACACCTTC | CASSLHGGSHGYTF
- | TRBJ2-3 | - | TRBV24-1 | TGTGCCACCAGTGACTATGCGGATACGCAGTATTTT | CATSDYADTQYF
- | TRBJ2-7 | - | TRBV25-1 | - | CASSTSGLYEQYF
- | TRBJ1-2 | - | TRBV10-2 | TGCGCCAGCCGGGGACAACAGCTAAACTATGGCTACACCTTC | CASRGQQLNYGYTF
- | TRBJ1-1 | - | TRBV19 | TGTGCCAGTAGTATAGATTCTCGAGGCGGCACTGAAGCTTTCTTT | CASSIDSRGGTEAFF
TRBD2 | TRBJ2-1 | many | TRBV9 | TGTGCCAGCAGCGTGACGGGAGGGGGTTACAATGAGCAGTTCTTC | CASSVTGGGYNEQFF
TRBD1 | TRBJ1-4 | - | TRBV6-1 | TGTGCCAGCAGTGAGAGGGACAGGGCAACTAATGAAAAACTGTTTTTT | CASSERDRATNEKLFF
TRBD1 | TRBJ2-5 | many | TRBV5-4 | TGTGCCAGCAGCCCGGCGGACAGGGGGCGGGGAGAGACCCAGTACTTC | CASSPADRGRGETQYF
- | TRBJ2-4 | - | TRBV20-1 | TGCAGTGCTCACTTTAACAGGGTCAACATTCAGTACTTC | CSAHFNRVNIQYF
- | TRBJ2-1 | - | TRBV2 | TGTGCCAGCATGAGCCCGAACAGGGCAAGCTCCTACAATGAGCAGTTCTTC | CASMSPNRASSYNEQFF
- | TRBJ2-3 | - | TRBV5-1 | TGCGCCAGCAGCTCGATGCTCAGACAACGCACAGATACGCAGTATTTT | CASSSMLRQRTDTQYF
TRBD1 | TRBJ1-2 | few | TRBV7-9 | TGTGCCAGCAGCTCAGGGACAGGGTGGGATGGCTACACCTTC | CASSSGTGWDGYTF
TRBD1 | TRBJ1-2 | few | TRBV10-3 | TGTGCCATCAGTGATCGGTGGACAGGGCGATATGGCTACACCTTC | CAISDRWTGRYGYTF
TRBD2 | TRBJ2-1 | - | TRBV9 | TGTGCCAGCAGCGTCGGAATAGCGGGCCGCTACAATGAGCAGTTCTTC | CASSVGIAGRYNEQFF
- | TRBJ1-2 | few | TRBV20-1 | TGCAGTCAGGGGACGGTGGATGGCTACACCTTC | CSQGTVDGYTF
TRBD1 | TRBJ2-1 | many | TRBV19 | TGTGCCAGTAGTATACTTGGACAGGGGGCATATGAGCAGTTCTTC | CASSILGQGAYEQFF
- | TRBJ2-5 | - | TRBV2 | TGTGCCAGCGACGGTGGGTTTTCGGAGACCCAGTACTTC | CASDGGFSETQYF
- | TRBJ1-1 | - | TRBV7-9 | TGTGCCAGTCGCGAAGGGGGGGGATCTGAAGCTTTCTTT | CASREGGGSEAFF
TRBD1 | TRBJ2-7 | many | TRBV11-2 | TGTGCCAGCAGCTCACCCGGGACAGCAGCGGACGAGCAGTACTTC | CASSSPGTAADEQYF